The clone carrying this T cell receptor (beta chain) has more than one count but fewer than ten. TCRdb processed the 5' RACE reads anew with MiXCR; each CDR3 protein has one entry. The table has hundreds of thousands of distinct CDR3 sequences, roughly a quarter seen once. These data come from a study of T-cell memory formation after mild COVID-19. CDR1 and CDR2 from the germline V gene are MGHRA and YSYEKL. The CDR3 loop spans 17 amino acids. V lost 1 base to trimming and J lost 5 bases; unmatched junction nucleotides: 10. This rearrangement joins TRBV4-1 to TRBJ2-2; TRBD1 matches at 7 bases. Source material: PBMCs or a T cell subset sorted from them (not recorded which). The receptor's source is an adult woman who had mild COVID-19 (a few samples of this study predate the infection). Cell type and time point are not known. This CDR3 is CASSQGLTGVKTGELFF. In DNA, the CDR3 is TGCGCCAGCAGCCAAGGCTTAACAGGGGTGAAGACCGGGGAGCTGTTTTTT.